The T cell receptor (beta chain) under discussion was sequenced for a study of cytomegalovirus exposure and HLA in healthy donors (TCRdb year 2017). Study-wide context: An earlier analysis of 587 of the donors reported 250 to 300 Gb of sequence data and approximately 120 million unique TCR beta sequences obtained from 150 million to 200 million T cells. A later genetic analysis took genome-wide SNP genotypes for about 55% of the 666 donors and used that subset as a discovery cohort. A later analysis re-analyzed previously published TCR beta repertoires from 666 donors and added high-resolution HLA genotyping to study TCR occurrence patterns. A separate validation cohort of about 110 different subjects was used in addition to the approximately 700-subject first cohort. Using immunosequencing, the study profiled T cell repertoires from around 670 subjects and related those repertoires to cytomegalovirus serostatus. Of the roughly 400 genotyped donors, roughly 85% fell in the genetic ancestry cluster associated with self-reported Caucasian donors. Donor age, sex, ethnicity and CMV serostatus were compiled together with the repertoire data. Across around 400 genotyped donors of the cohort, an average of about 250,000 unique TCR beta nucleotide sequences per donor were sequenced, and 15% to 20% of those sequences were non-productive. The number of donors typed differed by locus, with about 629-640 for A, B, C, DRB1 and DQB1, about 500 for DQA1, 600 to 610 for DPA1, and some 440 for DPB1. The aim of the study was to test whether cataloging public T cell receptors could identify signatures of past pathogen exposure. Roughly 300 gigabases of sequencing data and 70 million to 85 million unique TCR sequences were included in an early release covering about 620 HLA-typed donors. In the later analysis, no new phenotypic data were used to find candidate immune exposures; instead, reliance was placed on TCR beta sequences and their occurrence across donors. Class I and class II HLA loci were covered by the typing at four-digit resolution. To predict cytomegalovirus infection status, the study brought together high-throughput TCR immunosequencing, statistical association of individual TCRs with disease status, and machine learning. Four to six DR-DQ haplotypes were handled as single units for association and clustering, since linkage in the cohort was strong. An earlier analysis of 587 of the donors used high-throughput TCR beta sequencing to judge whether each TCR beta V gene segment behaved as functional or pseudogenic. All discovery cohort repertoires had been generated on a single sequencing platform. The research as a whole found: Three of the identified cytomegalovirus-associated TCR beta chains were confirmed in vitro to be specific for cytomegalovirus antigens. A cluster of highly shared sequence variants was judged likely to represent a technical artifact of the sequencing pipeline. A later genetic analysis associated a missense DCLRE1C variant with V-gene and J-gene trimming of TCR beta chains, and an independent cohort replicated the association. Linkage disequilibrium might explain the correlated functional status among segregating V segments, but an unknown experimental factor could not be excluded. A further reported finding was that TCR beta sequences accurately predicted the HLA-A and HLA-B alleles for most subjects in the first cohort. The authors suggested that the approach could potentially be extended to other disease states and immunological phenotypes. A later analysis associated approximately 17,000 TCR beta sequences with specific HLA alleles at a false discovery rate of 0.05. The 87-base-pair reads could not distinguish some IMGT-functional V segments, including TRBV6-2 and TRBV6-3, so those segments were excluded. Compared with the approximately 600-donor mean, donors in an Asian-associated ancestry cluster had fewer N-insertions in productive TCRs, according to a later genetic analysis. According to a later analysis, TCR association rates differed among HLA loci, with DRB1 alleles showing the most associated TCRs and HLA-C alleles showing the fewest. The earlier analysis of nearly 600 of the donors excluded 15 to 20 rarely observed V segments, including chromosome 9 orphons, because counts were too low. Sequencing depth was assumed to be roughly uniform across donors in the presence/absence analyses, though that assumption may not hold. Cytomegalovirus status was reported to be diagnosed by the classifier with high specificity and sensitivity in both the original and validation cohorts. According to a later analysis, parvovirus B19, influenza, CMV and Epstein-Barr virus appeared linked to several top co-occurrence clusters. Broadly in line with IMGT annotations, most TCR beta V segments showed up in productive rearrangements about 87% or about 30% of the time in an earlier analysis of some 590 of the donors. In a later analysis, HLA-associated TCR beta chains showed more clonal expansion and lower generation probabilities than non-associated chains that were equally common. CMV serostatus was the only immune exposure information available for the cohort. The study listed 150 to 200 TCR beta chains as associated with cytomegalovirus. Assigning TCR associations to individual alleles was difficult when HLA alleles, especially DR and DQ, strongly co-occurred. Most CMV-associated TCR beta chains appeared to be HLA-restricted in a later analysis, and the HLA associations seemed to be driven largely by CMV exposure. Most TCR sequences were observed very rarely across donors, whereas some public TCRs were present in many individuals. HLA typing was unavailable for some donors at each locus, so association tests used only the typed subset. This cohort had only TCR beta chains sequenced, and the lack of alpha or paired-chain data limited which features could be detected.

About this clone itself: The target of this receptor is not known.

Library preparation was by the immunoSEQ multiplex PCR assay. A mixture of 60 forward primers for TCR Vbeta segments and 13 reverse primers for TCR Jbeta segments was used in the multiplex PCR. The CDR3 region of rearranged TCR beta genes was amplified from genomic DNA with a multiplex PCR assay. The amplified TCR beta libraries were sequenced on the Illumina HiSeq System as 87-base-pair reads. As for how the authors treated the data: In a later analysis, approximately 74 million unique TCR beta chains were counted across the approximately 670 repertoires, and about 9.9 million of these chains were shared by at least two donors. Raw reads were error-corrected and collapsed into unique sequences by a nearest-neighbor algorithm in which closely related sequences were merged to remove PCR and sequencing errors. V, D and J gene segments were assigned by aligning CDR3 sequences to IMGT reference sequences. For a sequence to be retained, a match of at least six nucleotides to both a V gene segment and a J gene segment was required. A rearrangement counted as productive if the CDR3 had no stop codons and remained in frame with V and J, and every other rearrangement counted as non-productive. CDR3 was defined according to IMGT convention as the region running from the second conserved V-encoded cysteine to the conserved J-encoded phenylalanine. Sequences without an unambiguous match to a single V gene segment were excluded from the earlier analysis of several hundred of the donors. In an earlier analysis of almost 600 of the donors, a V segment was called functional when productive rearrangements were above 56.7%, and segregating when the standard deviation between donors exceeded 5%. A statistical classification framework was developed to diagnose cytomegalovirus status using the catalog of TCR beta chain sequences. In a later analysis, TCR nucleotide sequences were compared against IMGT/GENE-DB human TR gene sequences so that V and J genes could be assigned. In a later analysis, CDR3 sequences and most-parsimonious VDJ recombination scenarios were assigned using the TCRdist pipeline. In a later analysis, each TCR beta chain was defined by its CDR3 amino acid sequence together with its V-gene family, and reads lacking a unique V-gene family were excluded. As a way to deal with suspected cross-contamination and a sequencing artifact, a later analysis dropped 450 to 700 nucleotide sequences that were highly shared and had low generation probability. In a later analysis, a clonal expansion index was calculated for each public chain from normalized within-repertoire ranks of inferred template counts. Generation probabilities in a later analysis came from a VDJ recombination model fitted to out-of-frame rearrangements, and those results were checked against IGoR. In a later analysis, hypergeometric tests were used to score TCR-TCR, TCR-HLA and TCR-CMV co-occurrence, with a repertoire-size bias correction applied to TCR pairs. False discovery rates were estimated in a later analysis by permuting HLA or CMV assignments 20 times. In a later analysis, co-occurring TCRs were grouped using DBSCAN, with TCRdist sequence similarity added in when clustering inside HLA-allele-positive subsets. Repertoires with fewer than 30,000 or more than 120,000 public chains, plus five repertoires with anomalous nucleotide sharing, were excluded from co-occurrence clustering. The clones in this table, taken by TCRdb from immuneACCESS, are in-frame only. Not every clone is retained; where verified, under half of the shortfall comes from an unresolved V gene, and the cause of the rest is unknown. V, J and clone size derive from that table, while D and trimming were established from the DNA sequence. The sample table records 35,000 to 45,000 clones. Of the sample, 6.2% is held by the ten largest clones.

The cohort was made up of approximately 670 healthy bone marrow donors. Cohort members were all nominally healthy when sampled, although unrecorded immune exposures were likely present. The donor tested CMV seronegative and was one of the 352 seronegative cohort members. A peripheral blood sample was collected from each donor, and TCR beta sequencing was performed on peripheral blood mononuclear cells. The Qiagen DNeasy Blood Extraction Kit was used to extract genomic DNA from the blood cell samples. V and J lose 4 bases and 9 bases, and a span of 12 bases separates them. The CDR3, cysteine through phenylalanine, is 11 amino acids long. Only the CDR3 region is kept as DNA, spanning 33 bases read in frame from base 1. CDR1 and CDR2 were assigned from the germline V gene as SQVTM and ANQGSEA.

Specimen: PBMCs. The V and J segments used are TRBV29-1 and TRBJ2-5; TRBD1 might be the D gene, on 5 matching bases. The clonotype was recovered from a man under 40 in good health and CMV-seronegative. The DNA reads TGCAGCGTTGGGTCAGGGATCGCCCAGTACTTC. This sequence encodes CSVGSGIAQYF.